Listed here are 22 T cell receptor beta chains from one sample, sequenced in a study of blood T cells in healthy people across ages. Primed by a sample-barcoded 5' primer and a J-beta primer mix, a second PCR proceeded for about 6 to 12 cycles. TCRdb used MiXCR to reprocess the 5' RACE reads, holding one entry per CDR3 protein. Among fewer than 900,000 distinct CDR3 sequences listed, roughly 43% were seen once. The specimen was blood. The receptors originated from a woman aged 55 to 70 in good health.

This clonotype was detected a few times. This chain joins TRBV5-1 and TRBJ2-3, with D perhaps TRBD2 (5 bases). Germline lookup yields CDR1 SGHRS and CDR2 YFSETQ. V shed 4 bases and J shed 4 bases, with 16 bases lying between them. The CDR3 has 15 amino acids. DNA for the CDR3: TGCGCCAGCAGCCTCGGACTCGCCCCGGCAGATACGCAGTATTTT. This translates into CASSLGLAPADTQYF.

In regard to this clonotype: One end of the junction varies from germline; a read error may be responsible. CDR3 sequence: CAARGNTYGQYF. CDR3 coding DNA: TGTGCCGCCCGGGGAAACACATACGGGCAGTACTTC. The chain couples TRBV6-5 to TRBJ2-7, with D possibly TRBD2 on 5 matching bases. This CDR3 spans 12 amino acids. Per the germline V gene, CDR1 is MNHEY and CDR2 is SVGAGI.

The chain carries TRBV29-1 and TRBJ1-2, with 7 bases aligning to TRBD1. CDR3 length: 12 residues. The germline gives CDR1 SQVTM, CDR2 ANQGSEA. Losses at the gene ends were 6 bases for V and 6 bases for J; bases not matched to a gene: 7. CDR3: CSVPQGYDGYTF. The DNA of the CDR3 is TGCAGCGTACCACAGGGGTACGATGGCTACACCTTC.

This clonotype was recorded many times. The rearrangement uses TRBV20-1 and TRBJ2-7; 7 bases fit TRBD1. Germline values: CDR1 DFQATT, CDR2 SNEGSKA (reference sequence). V was clipped by 2 bases and J by 5 bases; unmatched bases: 9. The CDR3 runs 14 residues. Here the CDR3 DNA reads TGCAGTGCTAGACGGCAGGGGGAGAGAGACGAGCAGTACTTC. Its protein is CSARRQGERDEQYF.

The chain is built from TRBV10-1 and TRBJ2-7; no firm D call. V dropped 6 bases and J dropped 7 bases, with 19 bases sitting between them. Germline V gives CDR1 WNHNN, CDR2 SYGVQD (reference sequence). The CDR3 covers 14 residues. CDR3 DNA sequence: TGCGCCAGCAGCATGGATCCGACTGACAATGAGCAGTACTTC. This translates into CASSMDPTDNEQYF.

This chain links TRBV12-3 or TRBV12-4 with TRBJ2-1, with 14 bases identical to TRBD2. CDR3 length: 15 amino acids. The junction had 2 bases not matched to a gene; V was cut back by 2 bases and J by 8 bases. As DNA, the CDR3 is TGTGCCAGCAGTTTAAGGACTAGCGGGGGGCATGAGCAGTTCTTC. This codes for CASSLRTSGGHEQFF.

The V call is TRBV29-1, the J call TRBJ2-5; the D is unclear. Germline V gives CDR1 SQVTM, CDR2 ANQGSEA. The CDR3 extends over 12 amino acids. Trimming stripped 4 bases from V and 11 bases from J, with 17 bases between. CDR3 amino acids: CSVVRPGNEQYF. CDR3 coding DNA: TGCAGCGTTGTCAGACCCGGCAATGAGCAGTACTTC. The variable domain in full, completed from reference TRBV29-1 and TRBJ2-5, reads SAVISQKPSRDICQRGTSLTIQCQVDSQVTMMFWYRQQPGQSLTLIATANQGSEATYESGFVIDKFPISRPNLTFSTLTVSNMSPEDSSIYLCSVVRPGNEQYFGPGTRLLVL.

This rearrangement joins TRBV20-1 to TRBJ2-2; D not certain. V was clipped by 3 bases and J by 0 bases, with 8 bases between them. Germline V gene sequence: CDR1 DFQATT, CDR2 SNEGSKA (reference sequence). The CDR3 runs 14 residues. The CDR3 DNA reads as TGCAGTGCTAGGAAATACTCGAACACCGGGGAGCTGTTTTTT. Translated: CSARKYSNTGELFF.

This clonotype was counted only a few times. V and J are TRBV20-1 and TRBJ1-5; D unclear. V lost 1 base to trimming and J lost 5 bases, with 9 bases between them. Germline-derived CDR1 and CDR2 are DFQATT and SNEGSKA (reference sequence). CDR3 size: 13 residues. CDR3 sequence (DNA): TGCAGTGCTAGAGCGGGAGGCGATCAGCCCCAGCATTTT. Its translation: CSARAGGDQPQHF.

The chain joins TRBV10-3 to TRBJ2-3; no reliable D call. V was cut by 3 bases and J by 1 base, with 5 bases left in between. The CDR3 length is 13 residues. From germline, CDR1 is ENHRY and CDR2 SYGVKD. The DNA of the CDR3 is TGTGCCATCAGTGAAACTGGCACAGATACGCAGTATTTT. It is translated as CAISETGTDTQYF.

V gene TRBV18 combines with J gene TRBJ2-5; the D gene is possibly TRBD2 (6 bases). Gene TRBJ2-7 matches the end of the DNA better, so the J call may be wrong. Germline CDR1 reads KGHSH; CDR2 reads LQKENI. The CDR3 has 13 residues. CDR3 region: CASSGTEGYEQYF. CDR3 DNA sequence: TGTGCCAGCTCAGGGACTGAAGGGTACGAGCAGTACTTC.

This clonotype was seen many times. As DNA, the CDR3 is TGTGCCAGCAGCCCCGGTGGGTCTACTAGCACAGATACGCAGTATTTT. Translating gives CASSPGGSTSTDTQYF. The rearrangement joins TRBV7-2 to TRBJ2-3; the D is unclear. The CDR3 covers 16 residues. V lost 5 bases and J lost 0, with 15 bases in between. Germline V gives CDR1 SGHTA, CDR2 FQGNSA.

This clonotype was observed a few times. The rearrangement joins TRBV14 to TRBJ2-7; D is perhaps TRBD2 (5 bases). CDR1 and CDR2 from the germline V gene are SGHDN and FVKESK. The CDR3 has 13 residues. V was trimmed by 4 bases and J by 6 bases, leaving 13 bases between them. The CDR3 protein is CASSRRGIGEQYF. CDR3 coding DNA: TGTGCCAGCAGCCGACGGGGTATCGGCGAGCAGTACTTC.

V is TRBV19 and J is TRBJ2-5; either TRBD1 or TRBD2 may supply D (6 bases each). V was trimmed by 4 bases and J by 0 bases, leaving 12 bases between them. CDR1 and CDR2 from the germline V gene are LNHDA and SQIVND (reference sequence). The CDR3 length is 15 residues. The CDR3 protein is CASSRGAAYQETQYF. The CDR3 DNA is TGTGCCAGTAGTAGGGGGGCGGCGTACCAAGAGACCCAGTACTTC.

The rearrangement uses TRBV6-4 and TRBJ1-4; D gene unclear. The CDR3 contains 12 residues. Trimming pared 0 bases from V and 6 bases from J, leaving 2 bases between. Germline values: CDR1 MRHNA, CDR2 SNTAGT. CDR3 region: CASSDSHEKLFF. CDR3 in DNA: TGTGCCAGCAGTGACTCCCATGAAAAACTGTTTTTT.

This rearrangement joins TRBV30 to TRBJ1-5; perhaps TRBD1 as D (5 bases). This CDR3 contains 16 residues. Per the germline V gene, CDR1 is GTSNPN and CDR2 is SVGIG (reference sequence). The V end was cut by 1 base, the J end by 0 bases, with 13 bases between. Here the CDR3 reads CAWSGRTQYSNQPQHF. The DNA of the CDR3 is TGTGCCTGGAGTGGACGGACACAGTATAGCAATCAGCCCCAGCATTTT.

The chain employs TRBV12-3 or TRBV12-4 and TRBJ1-2, with no clear D. The length of the CDR3 is 13 residues. The germline V and J ends were trimmed by 6 bases and 5 bases, with 13 bases remaining between them. CDR3 nucleotides: TGTGCCAGCAGCCCCCCCGGGCAGTATGGCTACACCTTC. Translation gives CASSPPGQYGYTF.

V is TRBV12-3 or TRBV12-4 and J is TRBJ1-6; no reliable D call. Trimming removed 3 bases from V and 10 bases from J, with 7 bases in between. The CDR3 contains 12 residues. This CDR3 is CASSLPRSPLHF. CDR3 DNA sequence: TGTGCCAGCAGTTTGCCACGCTCACCCCTCCACTTT.

In this sample, this clonotype turned up a few times. The gene calls are TRBV20-1 and TRBJ2-7; possibly TRBD2 for D (5 bases). The V gene's germline CDR1 is DFQATT and CDR2 SNEGSKA (reference sequence). This CDR3 region has 13 residues. Trimming cost V 3 bases and J 4 bases, with 13 bases left between them. The CDR3: CSASRGREYEQYF. The CDR3 DNA follows: TGCAGTGCTAGTCGCGGACGGGAATACGAGCAGTACTTC.

The chain links TRBV20-1 to TRBJ1-5; D may be TRBD1 (5 bases). This CDR3 spans 15 amino acids. Per the germline V gene, CDR1 is DFQATT and CDR2 is SNEGSKA (reference sequence). V was shortened by 3 bases and J by 2 bases, with 14 bases between the two germline ends. Here the CDR3 DNA reads TGCAGTGCTAGGGGCGGGGGATCTCGCAATCAGCCCCAGCATTTT. Encoded protein: CSARGGGSRNQPQHF.

In regard to this clonotype: A much larger clone lies one base from this, so it may be a read error. The rearrangement links TRBV10-3 to TRBJ2-7; TRBD1 or TRBD2 may be the D gene (6 bases each). This CDR3 has 13 residues. CDR1 and CDR2 from the germline V gene are ENHRY and SYGVKD. V lost 10 bases and J 7 bases, leaving 20 bases between the germline ends. As DNA, the CDR3 is TGTGCCACCTTGGGGGGTGGGGGCAATGAGCAGTACTTC. It codes for CATLGGGGNEQYF.

V is TRBV20-1 and J is TRBJ2-2, with TRBD2 matching over 8 bases. Trimming took 0 bases from V and 1 from J; bases not matched to a gene: 4. The CDR3 is 16 residues long. The V gene's germline CDR1 is DFQATT and CDR2 SNEGSKA (reference sequence). The CDR3 here is CSARDPSGRNTGELFF. The CDR3 region has the DNA TGCAGTGCTAGAGACCCTAGCGGGCGGAACACCGGGGAGCTGTTTTTT.